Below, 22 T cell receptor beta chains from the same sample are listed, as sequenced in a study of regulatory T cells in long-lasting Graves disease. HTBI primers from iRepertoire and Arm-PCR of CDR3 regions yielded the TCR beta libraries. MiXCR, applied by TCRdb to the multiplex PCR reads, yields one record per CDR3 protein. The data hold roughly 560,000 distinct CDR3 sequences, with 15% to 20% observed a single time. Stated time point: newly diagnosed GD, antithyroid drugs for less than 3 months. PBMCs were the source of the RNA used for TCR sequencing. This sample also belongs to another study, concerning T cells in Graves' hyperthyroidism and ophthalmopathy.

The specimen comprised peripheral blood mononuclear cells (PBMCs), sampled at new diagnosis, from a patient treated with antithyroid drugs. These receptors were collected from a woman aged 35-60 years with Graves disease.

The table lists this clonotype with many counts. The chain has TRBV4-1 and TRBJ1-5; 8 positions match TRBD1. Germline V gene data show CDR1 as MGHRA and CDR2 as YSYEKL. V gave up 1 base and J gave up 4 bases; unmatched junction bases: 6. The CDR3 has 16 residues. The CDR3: CASSQGGQAHNQPQHF. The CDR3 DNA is TGCGCCAGCAGCCAAGGGGGACAGGCGCATAATCAGCCCCAGCATTTT.

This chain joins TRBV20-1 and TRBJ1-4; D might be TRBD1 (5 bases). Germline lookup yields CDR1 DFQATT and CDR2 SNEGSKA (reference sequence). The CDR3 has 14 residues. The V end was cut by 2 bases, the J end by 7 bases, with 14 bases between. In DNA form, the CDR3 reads TGCAGTGCTAGACGAGAGGGGAGGAGTGAAAAACTGTTTTTT. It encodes CSARREGRSEKLFF.

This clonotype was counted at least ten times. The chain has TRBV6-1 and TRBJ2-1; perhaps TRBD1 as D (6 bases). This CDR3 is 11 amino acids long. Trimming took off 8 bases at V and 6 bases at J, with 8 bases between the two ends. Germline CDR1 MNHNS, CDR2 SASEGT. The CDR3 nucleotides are TGTGCCAGCGGCAGGGGCAATGAGCAGTTCTTC. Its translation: CASGRGNEQFF.

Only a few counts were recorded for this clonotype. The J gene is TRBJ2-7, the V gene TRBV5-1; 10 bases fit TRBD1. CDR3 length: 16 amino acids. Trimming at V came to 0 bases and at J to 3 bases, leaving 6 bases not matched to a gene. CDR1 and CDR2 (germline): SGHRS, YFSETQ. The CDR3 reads CASSLGWDRGLYEQYF. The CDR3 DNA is TGCGCCAGCAGCTTGGGCTGGGACAGGGGACTCTACGAGCAGTACTTC.

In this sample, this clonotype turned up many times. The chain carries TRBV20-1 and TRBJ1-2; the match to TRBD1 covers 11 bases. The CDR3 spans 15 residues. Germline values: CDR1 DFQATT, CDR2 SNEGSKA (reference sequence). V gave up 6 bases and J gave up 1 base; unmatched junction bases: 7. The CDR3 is CSATGTGGRNYGYTF. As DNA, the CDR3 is TGCAGTGCAACCGGGACAGGGGGTCGTAACTATGGCTACACCTTC.

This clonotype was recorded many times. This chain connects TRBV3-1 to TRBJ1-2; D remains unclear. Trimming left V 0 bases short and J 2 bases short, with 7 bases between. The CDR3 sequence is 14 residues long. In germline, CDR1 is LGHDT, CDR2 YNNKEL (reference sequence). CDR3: CASSQDGFNYGYTF. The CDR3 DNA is TGTGCCAGCAGCCAAGATGGGTTCAACTATGGCTACACCTTC.

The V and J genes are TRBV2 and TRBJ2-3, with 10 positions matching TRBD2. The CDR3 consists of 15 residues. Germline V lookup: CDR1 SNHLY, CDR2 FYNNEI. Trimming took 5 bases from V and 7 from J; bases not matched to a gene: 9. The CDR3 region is CASSPLAGDRYTQYF. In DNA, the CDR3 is TGTGCCAGCAGTCCTCTAGCGGGGGATAGGTATACGCAGTATTTT. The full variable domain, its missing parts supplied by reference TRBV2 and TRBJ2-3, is EPEVTQTPSHQVTQMGQEVILRCVPISNHLYFYWYRQILGQKVEFLVSFYNNEISEKSEIFDDQFSVERPDGSNFTLKIRSTKLEDSAMYFCASSPLAGDRYTQYFGPGTRLTVL.

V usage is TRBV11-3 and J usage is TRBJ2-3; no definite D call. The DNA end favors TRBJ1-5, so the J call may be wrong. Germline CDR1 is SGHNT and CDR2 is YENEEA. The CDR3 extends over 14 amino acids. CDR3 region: CASSLLAGTDTQHF. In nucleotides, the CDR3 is TGTGCCAGCAGCTTACTAGCGGGCACAGATACGCAGCATTTT.

The CDR3 DNA reads TGTGCCAGCAGCTTATATGAAAAACTGTTTTTT. Protein: CASSLYEKLFF. V gene TRBV7-9 combines with J gene TRBJ1-4; D unclear. This CDR3 spans 11 amino acids. Germline-derived CDR1 and CDR2 are SEHNR and FQNEAQ (reference sequence). Trimming stripped 2 bases from V and 6 bases from J, with 1 base between.

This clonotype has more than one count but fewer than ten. Here the CDR3 DNA reads TGTGCCAGCAAGGAGGCCCTCCGGTCTGAGCAGTTCTTC. Its protein product is CASKEALRSEQFF. V usage is TRBV3-1 and J usage is TRBJ2-1; a weak D match, TRBD2 (5 bases). Germline CDR1 and CDR2: LGHDT and YNNKEL (reference sequence). The CDR3 is 13 residues long. V lost 7 bases and J 9 bases, leaving 16 bases between the germline ends.

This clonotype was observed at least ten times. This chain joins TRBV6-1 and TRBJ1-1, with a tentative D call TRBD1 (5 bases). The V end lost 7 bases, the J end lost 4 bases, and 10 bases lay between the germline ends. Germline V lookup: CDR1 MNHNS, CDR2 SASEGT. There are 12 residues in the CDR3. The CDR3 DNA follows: TGTGCCAGCAATTCTAGGGGCACTGAAGCTTTCTTT. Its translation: CASNSRGTEAFF.

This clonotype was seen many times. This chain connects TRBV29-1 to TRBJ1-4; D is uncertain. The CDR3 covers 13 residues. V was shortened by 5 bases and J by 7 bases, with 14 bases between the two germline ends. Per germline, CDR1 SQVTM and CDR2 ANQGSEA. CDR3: CSVSGVDGEKLFF. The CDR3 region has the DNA TGCAGCGTTTCCGGGGTTGACGGTGAAAAACTGTTTTTT.

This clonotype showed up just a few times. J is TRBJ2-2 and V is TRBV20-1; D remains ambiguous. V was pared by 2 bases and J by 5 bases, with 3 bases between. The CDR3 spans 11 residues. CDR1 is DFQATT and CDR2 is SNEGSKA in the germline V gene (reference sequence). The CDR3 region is CSARNTGELFF. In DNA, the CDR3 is TGCAGTGCTAGAAATACCGGGGAGCTGTTTTTT.

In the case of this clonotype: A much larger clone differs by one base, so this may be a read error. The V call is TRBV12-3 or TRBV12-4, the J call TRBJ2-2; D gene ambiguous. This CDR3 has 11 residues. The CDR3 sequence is CAGSLDGELFF. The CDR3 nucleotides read TGTGCCGGCAGTTTGGATGGGGAGCTGTTTTTT.

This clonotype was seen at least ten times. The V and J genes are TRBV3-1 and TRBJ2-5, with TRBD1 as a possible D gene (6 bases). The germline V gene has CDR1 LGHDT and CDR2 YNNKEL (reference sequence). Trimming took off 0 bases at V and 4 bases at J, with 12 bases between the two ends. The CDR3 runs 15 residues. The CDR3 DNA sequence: TGTGCCAGCAGCCAAGATCCAGGGGAAGGAGAGACCCAGTACTTC. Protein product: CASSQDPGEGETQYF.

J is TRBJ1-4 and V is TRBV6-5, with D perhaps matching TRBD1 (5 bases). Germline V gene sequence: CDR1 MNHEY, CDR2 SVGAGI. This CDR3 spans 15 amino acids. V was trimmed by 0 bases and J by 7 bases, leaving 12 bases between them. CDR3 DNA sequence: TGTGCCAGCAGTTACTCGAACCAGGGCGTTGAAAAACTGTTTTTT. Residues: CASSYSNQGVEKLFF.

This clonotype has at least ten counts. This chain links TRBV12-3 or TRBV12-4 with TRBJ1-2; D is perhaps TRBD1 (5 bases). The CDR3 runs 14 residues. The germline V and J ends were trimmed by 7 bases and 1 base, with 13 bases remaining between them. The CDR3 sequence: CASTPPRGNYGYTF. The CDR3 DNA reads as TGTGCCAGCACTCCACCTAGGGGTAACTATGGCTACACCTTC.

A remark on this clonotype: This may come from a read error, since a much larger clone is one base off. The CDR3 bases are TGCAGCGTTGGATCCGGGAGCACCTACGAGCAGTACTTC. This sequence encodes CSVGSGSTYEQYF. This chain links TRBV29-1 with TRBJ2-7; tentatively, D is TRBD2 (6 bases). CDR1 and CDR2 (germline): SQVTM, ANQGSEA. The V gene lost 4 bases and the J gene lost 2 bases, with 12 bases spanning the gap. This CDR3 region has 13 residues.

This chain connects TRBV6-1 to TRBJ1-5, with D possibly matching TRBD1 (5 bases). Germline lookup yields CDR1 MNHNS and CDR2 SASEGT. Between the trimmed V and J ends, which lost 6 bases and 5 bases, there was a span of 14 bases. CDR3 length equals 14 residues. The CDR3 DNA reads TGTGCCAGCAGCCCCGCCGGGGCGGATCAGCCCCAGCATTTT. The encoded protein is CASSPAGADQPQHF.

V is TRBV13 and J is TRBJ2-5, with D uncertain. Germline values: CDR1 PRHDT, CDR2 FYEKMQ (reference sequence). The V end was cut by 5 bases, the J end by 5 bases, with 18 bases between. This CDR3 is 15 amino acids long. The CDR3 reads CASSPRTRLEETQYF. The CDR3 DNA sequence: TGTGCCAGCAGCCCAAGGACGAGATTAGAGGAGACCCAGTACTTC.

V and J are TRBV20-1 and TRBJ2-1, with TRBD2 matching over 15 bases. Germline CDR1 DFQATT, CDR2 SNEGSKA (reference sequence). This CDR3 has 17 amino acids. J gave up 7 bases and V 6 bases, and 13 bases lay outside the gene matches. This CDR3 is CSAIWTSGGAMTNEQFF. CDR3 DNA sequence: TGCAGTGCGATCTGGACTAGCGGGGGGGCGATGACGAATGAGCAGTTCTTC.

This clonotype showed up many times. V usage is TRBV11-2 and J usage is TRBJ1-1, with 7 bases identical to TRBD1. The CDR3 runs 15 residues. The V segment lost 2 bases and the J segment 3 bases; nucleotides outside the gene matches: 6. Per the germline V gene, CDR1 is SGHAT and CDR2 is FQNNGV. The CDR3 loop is CASSLTGQLDTEAFF. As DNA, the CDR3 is TGTGCCAGCAGCTTAACGGGACAGCTTGACACTGAAGCTTTCTTT.